A single count supports the clone carrying this TCR beta chain. Its specificity is not known. CDR3 length equals 16 residues. CDR1 SGHNT and CDR2 YYREEE come from the germline V gene (reference sequence). V lost 0 bases and J 4 bases, leaving 13 bases between the germline ends. This sample was taken from a study of shared clonotypes between healthy human individuals. Study-wide findings and caveats: Unshared clonotypes carried lower generation probabilities than those common to all four donors.

Researchers partitioned CD4+ cells into CD45RA+ naive and CD45RA-negative memory subsets. Sequencing was performed with immunoSEQ multiplex PCR; in TCRdb, only in-frame clones are kept and a portion is missing. Found here are approximately 1,000,000 clones, roughly 80% of them singletons; the top ten hold approximately 0.9%. The TCR sequence derives from a man younger than 35 in good health. Some clones in this sample may be carry-over from other donors' samples. The sequenced sample was memory CD4+ T cells from PBMCs. Regarding subset: CD45RA-negative fraction. The rearrangement joins TRBV5-4 to TRBJ1-4; D gene ambiguous. CDR3 DNA: TGTGCCAGCAGCTTGGGACCTAACGAGGGTAATGAAAAACTGTTTTTT. Amino acid sequence: CASSLGPNEGNEKLFF.